This T cell receptor beta chain stems from a study of blood T cell repertoires in COVID-19. Study in general: Acute and convalescent COVID-19 specimens originated in the United States, Italy and Spain. From T cells, B-cell-depleted T cells, or PBMCs came the material, which was cDNA or gDNA.

During active infection, Seattle patients enrolled and were then monitored through disease. This CDR3 is 16 amino acids long. The junction had 13 bases not matched to a gene; V was cut back by 4 bases and J by 5 bases. CDR1 is ENHRY, CDR2 SYGVKD, per germline. Authors' analysis steps: Using reference gene primer amplification, nucleated cell counts were estimated. Measured with immunoSEQ multiplex PCR; TCRdb has only the in-frame clones, and not every one. That table is the source of V, J and clone size, and D and trimming were worked out from the DNA. This sample carries approximately 120,000 clones, about 90% of them seen once, and the ten largest clones take around 2%.

The genes are TRBV10-3 and TRBJ2-7, with 8 nucleotides matching TRBD1. The sequence came from a man in his forties or fifties with COVID-19, enrolled during active disease. The sequenced sample was peripheral blood. This CDR3 reads CAISAKGTGGLNEQYF. Written as DNA, the CDR3 is TGTGCCATCAGTGCTAAAGGGACAGGCGGTCTGAACGAGCAGTACTTC.